These T cell receptor beta chains were read from a single sample in a study of OX40 agonist ivuxolimab in advanced cancers. This table comes from immunoSEQ multiplex PCR, and its TCRdb copy is limited to in-frame clones, with some not included. The sample yields fewer than 85,000 clones, under 90% seen once. The source was CD4+ or CD8+ T cells sorted from blood, collected in a trial of the OX40 agonist ivuxolimab. These receptors were obtained from an adult with an advanced solid tumor such as melanoma, head and neck, liver or kidney cancer. The CDR3 runs from the conserved cysteine through the conserved F or W. A D gene is named only where the DNA matches it firmly. Expanded clones get a size class; other rows say once, few or many, or leave the size out.

d_gene	v_gene	abundance	j_gene	CDR3aa	CDR3nt
-	TRBV29-1	-	TRBJ1-1	CSVASGYRAEAFF	TGCAGCGTTGCCTCCGGTTATAGGGCTGAAGCTTTCTTT
-	TRBV29-1	-	TRBJ1-1	CSVETRGEGEAFF	TGCAGCGTTGAAACTAGGGGGGAGGGTGAAGCTTTCTTT
-	TRBV5-4	-	TRBJ1-1	CASSSKWRDTEAFF	TGTGCCAGCAGCTCGAAGTGGAGGGACACTGAAGCTTTCTTT
TRBD2	TRBV5-1	once	TRBJ2-1	CASSSPSGGRANNEQFF	TGCGCCAGCAGCTCCCCCTCGGGCGGGAGGGCGAACAATGAGCAGTTCTTC
TRBD1	TRBV6-1	-	TRBJ1-1	CASGPGQGASEAFF	TGTGCCAGCGGGCCTGGGCAGGGGGCGTCTGAAGCTTTCTTT
TRBD1	TRBV10-2	-	TRBJ1-4	CASSSGQGGKLFF	TGCGCCAGCAGCTCCGGACAGGGAGGAAAACTGTTTTTT
-	TRBV18	-	TRBJ1-1	CASSPLGLAEAFF	TGTGCCAGCTCACCATTAGGGCTTGCTGAAGCTTTCTTT
TRBD2	TRBV5-1	-	TRBJ2-3	CASSRGGPTDTQYF	TGCGCCAGCAGCCGCGGGGGGCCCACAGATACGCAGTATTTT
TRBD1	TRBV28	-	TRBJ1-2	CASSLWTGGNYGYTF	TGTGCCAGCAGTTTATGGACAGGGGGAAACTATGGCTACACCTTC
-	TRBV6-6	-	TRBJ1-6	CASSYSRVSPLHF	TGTGCCAGCAGTTACTCAAGGGTGTCACCCCTCCACTTT
TRBD2	TRBV4-1	-	TRBJ2-7	CASSQDPRGGLGEQYF	TGCGCCAGCAGCCAAGATCCCCGGGGAGGGCTGGGCGAGCAGTACTTC
-	TRBV7-9	few	TRBJ1-1	CASSPRGSRNTEAFF	TGTGCCAGCAGCCCACGAGGGAGTAGGAACACTGAAGCTTTCTTT
-	TRBV4-2	once	TRBJ2-3	CASSQEPSKGDTQYF	TGTGCCAGCAGCCAAGAGCCTAGCAAAGGAGATACGCAGTATTTT
-	TRBV30	-	TRBJ1-2	CAWSLYNGYTF	TGTGCCTGGAGCCTGTATAATGGCTACACCTTC
-	TRBV18	-	TRBJ2-7	CASSPPSSSYEQYF	TGTGCCAGCTCACCACCGAGTAGCTCCTACGAGCAGTACTTC
TRBD2	TRBV5-6	-	TRBJ2-3	CASSVGGGLTDTQYF	TGTGCCAGCAGCGTCGGGGGGGGCCTCACAGATACGCAGTATTTT
TRBD2	TRBV19	-	TRBJ2-2	CASSTGLAGVGELFF	TGTGCCAGTAGTACGGGACTAGCGGGAGTCGGGGAGCTGTTTTTT
-	TRBV18	-	TRBJ1-1	CASSPMDTEAFF	TGTGCCAGCTCACCAATGGACACTGAAGCTTTCTTT
TRBD2	TRBV6-5	-	TRBJ2-2	CASSYSGTSGHGELFF	TGTGCCAGCAGTTACTCCGGGACTAGCGGGCACGGGGAGCTGTTTTTT
-	TRBV5-4	-	TRBJ2-2	CASSATTRINTGELFF	TGTGCCAGCAGCGCCACGACTCGTATTAACACCGGGGAGCTGTTTTTT
TRBD1	TRBV30	once	TRBJ1-2	CAWTADRGYGYTF	TGTGCCTGGACCGCGGACAGGGGCTATGGCTACACCTTC
TRBD1	TRBV5-1	-	TRBJ2-2	CASSMDRGNTGELFF	TGCGCCAGCAGCATGGACAGGGGTAACACCGGGGAGCTGTTTTTT
-	TRBV20-1	-	TRBJ2-3	CSAAQADTQYF	TGCAGTGCCGCCCAGGCAGATACGCAGTATTTT
-	TRBV7-8	few	TRBJ1-6	CASSLMVNSPLHF	TGTGCCAGCAGCTTAATGGTCAATTCACCCCTCCACTTT
-	TRBV20-1	once	TRBJ1-1	CSARQDTEAFF	TGCAGTGCGCGACAGGACACTGAAGCTTTCTTT
-	TRBV6-6	-	TRBJ2-7	CASRGSPVDEQYF	TGTGCCAGCAGGGGGTCCCCAGTGGACGAGCAGTACTTC